This T cell receptor (beta chain) was identified during a study of T cell responses to AZD1222 COVID-19 vaccine. Method: immunoSEQ multiplex PCR; TCRdb's copy keeps in-frame clones and lacks some. The sample carries more than 95,000 clones, roughly 90% recorded once. This CDR3 has 14 amino acids. Germline assignment: CDR1 SGHRS and CDR2 YFSETQ. The V end was cut by 2 bases, the J end by 1 base, with 9 bases between. The gene calls are TRBV5-1 and TRBJ1-1; D is perhaps TRBD1 (5 bases). The starting material was peripheral blood, obtained on day 0 of AZD1222 vaccination. This clonotype originated in an adult in good health. This CDR3 reads CASSLLGGNTEAFF. CDR3 nucleotide sequence: TGCGCCAGCAGCTTATTGGGGGGGAACACTGAAGCTTTCTTT.